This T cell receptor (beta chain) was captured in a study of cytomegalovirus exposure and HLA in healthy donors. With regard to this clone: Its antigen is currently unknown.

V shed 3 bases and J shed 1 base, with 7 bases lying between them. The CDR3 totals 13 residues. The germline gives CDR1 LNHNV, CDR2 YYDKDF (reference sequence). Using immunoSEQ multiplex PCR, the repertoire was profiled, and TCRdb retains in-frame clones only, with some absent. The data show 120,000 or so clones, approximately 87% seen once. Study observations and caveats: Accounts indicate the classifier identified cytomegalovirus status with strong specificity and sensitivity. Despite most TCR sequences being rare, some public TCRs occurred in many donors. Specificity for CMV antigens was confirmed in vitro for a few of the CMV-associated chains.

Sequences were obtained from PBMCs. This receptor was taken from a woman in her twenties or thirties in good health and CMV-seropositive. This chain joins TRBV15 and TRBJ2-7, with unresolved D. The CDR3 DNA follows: TGTGCCACCAGCAGGCCCGGGTCCTACGAGCAGTACTTC. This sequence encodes CATSRPGSYEQYF.